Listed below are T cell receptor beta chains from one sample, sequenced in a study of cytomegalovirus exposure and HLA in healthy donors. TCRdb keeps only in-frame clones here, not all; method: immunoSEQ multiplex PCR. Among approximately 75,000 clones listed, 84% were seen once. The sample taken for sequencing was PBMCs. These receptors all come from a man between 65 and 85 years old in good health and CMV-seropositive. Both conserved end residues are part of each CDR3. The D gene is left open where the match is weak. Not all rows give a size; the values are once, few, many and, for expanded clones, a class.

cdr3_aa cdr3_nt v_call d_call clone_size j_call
CASSLGQGTLEQYF TGTGCCAGCAGCTTAGGACAGGGAACGCTCGAGCAGTACTTC TRBV11-2 TRBD1 . TRBJ2-7
CAWDQPSEGQYF TGTGCCTGGGACCAACCAAGCGAGGGACAGTACTTC TRBV30 . few TRBJ2-5
CASSGGDTLGTEAFF TGTGCCAGCAGCGGGGGGGACACCTTGGGGACTGAAGCTTTCTTT TRBV28 . . TRBJ1-1
CASTKTPARLDTGELFF TGCGCCAGCACGAAGACGCCAGCGAGATTAGACACCGGGGAGCTGTTTTTT TRBV5-1 . . TRBJ2-2
CATSSERLPETQYF TGTGCCACCAGCAGTGAGCGGCTTCCAGAGACCCAGTACTTC TRBV15 . . TRBJ2-5
CASSSGQGYSPLHF TGTGCCAGCAGCTCCGGACAGGGATATTCACCCCTCCACTTT TRBV6-5 TRBD1 . TRBJ1-6
CASSLSGAGGIDTQYF TGCGCCAGCAGCTTGTCGGGAGCGGGGGGGATAGATACGCAGTATTTT TRBV5-1 TRBD2 . TRBJ2-3
CASSQESTRTDTQYF TGCGCCAGCAGCCAAGAAAGCACTCGGACAGATACGCAGTATTTT TRBV4-1 . . TRBJ2-3
CASSLYMGALETEAFF TGCGCCAGCAGCTTGTATATGGGAGCCCTGGAGACTGAAGCTTTCTTT TRBV5-1 . . TRBJ1-1
CASSHGTGGQETQYF TGCGCCAGCAGCCACGGGACAGGGGGTCAAGAGACCCAGTACTTC TRBV5-1 TRBD1 . TRBJ2-5
CASSLYSLSVDEQYF TGTGCCAGCAGCTTGTATTCATTATCAGTCGACGAGCAGTACTTC TRBV5-6 . . TRBJ2-7
CASSAQDYQETQYF TGTGCCAGCAGCGCCCAGGACTACCAAGAGACCCAGTACTTC TRBV9 . . TRBJ2-5
CASSPGLEETQYF TGTGCCAGCTCACCGGGACTGGAAGAGACCCAGTACTTC TRBV18 . . TRBJ2-5
CASSPGNSYNEQFF TGTGCCAGCAGCCCAGGGAACTCCTACAATGAGCAGTTCTTC TRBV7-8 . . TRBJ2-1
CASSLSSGDTQYF TGTGCCAGCAGTTTATCGTCGGGAGATACGCAGTATTTT TRBV28 . . TRBJ2-3
CSVDSGGANYGYTF TGCAGCGTTGACTCCGGGGGAGCTAACTATGGCTACACCTTC TRBV29-1 . . TRBJ1-2
CASSLVPGGETQYF TGCGCCAGCAGCTTGGTCCCCGGCGGAGAGACCCAGTACTTC TRBV5-1 . . TRBJ2-5
CASSVTGSNQPQHF TGCGCCAGCAGTGTTACCGGTTCCAATCAGCCCCAGCATTTT TRBV10-2 . . TRBJ1-5
CASSRRTGAYYGYTF TGTGCCAGCAGCCGCAGGACAGGGGCCTACTATGGCTACACCTTC TRBV28 TRBD1 . TRBJ1-2
CASSQDQGVSGTDTQYF TGTGCCAGCAGCCAAGACCAGGGGGTCAGTGGCACAGATACGCAGTATTTT TRBV4-2 TRBD1 . TRBJ2-3
CASSLIGGAGANVLTF TGTGCCAGCAGCTTAATAGGGGGGGCTGGGGCCAACGTCCTGACTTTC TRBV7-3 . . TRBJ2-6
CASSQGLAGEGNEQFF TGTGCCAGCAGCCAGGGACTAGCGGGAGAGGGAAATGAGCAGTTCTTC TRBV7-8 TRBD2 . TRBJ2-1
CASSLRGTVNTEAFF TGTGCCAGCAGTCTTAGAGGGACAGTGAACACTGAAGCTTTCTTT TRBV28 TRBD1 . TRBJ1-1
CAWSEGQGALNEKLFF TGTGCCTGGAGTGAAGGACAGGGGGCGCTGAATGAAAAACTGTTTTTT TRBV30 TRBD1 . TRBJ1-4
CASGGDRPRSGELFF TGTGCCAGCGGGGGGGACCGTCCCCGCTCCGGGGAGCTGTTTTTT TRBV28 TRBD2 . TRBJ2-2
CASRMTGGATDTQYF TGCGCCAGCAGAATGACAGGGGGCGCAACAGATACGCAGTATTTT TRBV5-1 TRBD1 . TRBJ2-3
CASTTSGSGREQYF TGTGCCAGCACAACTAGCGGGAGTGGGCGCGAGCAGTACTTC TRBV6-1 TRBD2 . TRBJ2-7
CASSEESYSSYNEQFF TGTGCCAGCAGTGAAGAGAGCTACAGCTCCTACAATGAGCAGTTCTTC TRBV6-1 . . TRBJ2-1
CASSPGTGAYGYTF TGTGCCAGTAGCCCCGGGACAGGTGCCTATGGCTACACCTTC TRBV19 TRBD1 . TRBJ1-2
CASSMDAAGEQYF TGTGCCAGCAGTATGGACGCTGCGGGGGAGCAGTACTTC TRBV2 . . TRBJ2-7
CATLRGLAGEEGAYEQYF TGTGCCACCCTACGGGGACTAGCGGGAGAGGAAGGGGCCTACGAGCAGTACTTC TRBV28 TRBD2 . TRBJ2-7
CASSDGRGQPSTDTQYF TGTGCCAGCAGTGATGGGCGAGGACAGCCTAGCACAGATACGCAGTATTTT TRBV2 . . TRBJ2-3
CAIGASTETQYF TGTGCCATAGGGGCCTCGACAGAGACCCAGTACTTC TRBV10-3 . . TRBJ2-5
CASSPSGLVETQYF TGTGCCAGCAGCCCCTCAGGGCTCGTCGAGACCCAGTACTTC TRBV14 . . TRBJ2-5
CASSEQTGNGYTF TGTGCCAGCAGTGAACAGACAGGGAATGGCTACACCTTC TRBV6-1 TRBD1 . TRBJ1-2
CSAATTGISYEQYF TGCAGCGCTGCAACAACAGGGATATCCTACGAACAGTACTTC TRBV29-1 . . TRBJ2-7
CASSYNRGSHEQFF TGTGCCAGCAGTTACAACAGGGGCAGTCATGAGCAGTTCTTC TRBV6-5 TRBD1 few TRBJ2-1
CASSRGQGASPLHF TGCGCCAGCAGCCGAGGACAGGGTGCTTCACCCCTCCACTTT TRBV4-3 TRBD1 . TRBJ1-6
CASSESAGGPMDEQFF TGTGCCAGCAGTGAATCTGCGGGAGGGCCGATGGATGAGCAGTTCTTC TRBV6-4 TRBD2 . TRBJ2-1
CASSFQGYGYTF TGCGCCAGCAGCTTCCAGGGATATGGCTACACCTTC TRBV5-1 . . TRBJ1-2
CASSGDRLNQPQHF TGTGCCAGCAGTGGGGACAGGCTTAATCAGCCCCAGCATTTT TRBV6-6 TRBD1 . TRBJ1-5
CASSDSAGGWNEQFF TGTGCCAGCAGTGACTCAGCGGGAGGGTGGAATGAGCAGTTCTTC TRBV6-4 TRBD2 . TRBJ2-1
CASCRSGGSYNEQFF TGTGCCAGCTGTCGGTCGGGTGGCTCCTACAATGAGCAGTTCTTC TRBV6-5 . . TRBJ2-1
CASSFGGLVRGEQFF TGCGCCAGCAGCTTCGGCGGACTAGTCCGCGGTGAGCAGTTCTTC TRBV5-1 TRBD2 . TRBJ2-1
CASSEASSYNEQFF TGTGCCAGCAGTGAAGCCAGCTCCTACAATGAGCAGTTCTTC TRBV6-1 . . TRBJ2-1
CASSEQGHQPQHF TGTGCCAGCAGTGAACAGGGGCATCAGCCCCAGCATTTT TRBV6-1 . . TRBJ1-5